What follows is one T cell receptor beta chain and its context. Original analysis: Counts of nucleated cells, estimated from reference gene primer amplification, were obtained. Using immunoSEQ multiplex PCR, the repertoire was profiled, and TCRdb retains in-frame clones only, with some absent. That table is the source of V, J and clone size, and D and trimming were worked out from the DNA. Of approximately 300,000 clones listed, around 88% are singletons. This CDR3 is 13 amino acids long. Trimming shortened V by 5 bases and J by 1 base, and 6 bases separated the two germline ends. The germline V gene has CDR1 SGDLS and CDR2 YYNGEE. The sample belongs to a study of blood T cell repertoires in COVID-19. Whole-study context: Samples taken during acute and convalescent COVID-19 were collected in the United States, Italy and Spain. PBMCs, B-cell-depleted T cells, or T cells provided the cDNA or gDNA that made up the material.

This chain connects TRBV9 to TRBJ2-2, with D unresolved. This clonotype was obtained from a woman aged 50 to 65 with acute or convalescent COVID-19. The sequenced sample consisted of peripheral blood. CDR3 DNA sequence: TGTGCCAGCAGTGTACAGAACACCGGGGAGCTGTTTTTT. Translated, it gives CASSVQNTGELFF.